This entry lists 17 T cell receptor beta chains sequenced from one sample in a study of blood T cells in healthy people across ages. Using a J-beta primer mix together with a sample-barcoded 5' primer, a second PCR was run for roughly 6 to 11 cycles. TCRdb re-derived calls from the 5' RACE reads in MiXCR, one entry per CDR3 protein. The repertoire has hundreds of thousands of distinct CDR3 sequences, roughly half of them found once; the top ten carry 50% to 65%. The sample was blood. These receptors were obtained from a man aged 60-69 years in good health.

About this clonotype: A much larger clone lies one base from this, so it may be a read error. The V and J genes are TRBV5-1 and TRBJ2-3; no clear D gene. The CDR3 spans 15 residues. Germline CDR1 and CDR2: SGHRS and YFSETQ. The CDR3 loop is CAGSLATQSTDTQYF. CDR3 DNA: TGCGCCGGCAGCTTGGCGACACAGAGCACAGATACGCAGTATTTT.

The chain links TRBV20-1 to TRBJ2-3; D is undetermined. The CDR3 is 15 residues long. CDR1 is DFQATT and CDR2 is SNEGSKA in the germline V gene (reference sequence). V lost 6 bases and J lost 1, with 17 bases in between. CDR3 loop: CSASGSYLGTDTQYF. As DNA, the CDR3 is TGCAGTGCCTCAGGCAGCTACTTGGGCACAGATACGCAGTATTTT.

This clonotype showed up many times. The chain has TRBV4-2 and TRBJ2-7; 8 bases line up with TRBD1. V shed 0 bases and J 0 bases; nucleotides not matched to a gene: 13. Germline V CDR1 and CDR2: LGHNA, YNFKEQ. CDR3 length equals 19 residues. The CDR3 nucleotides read TGTGCCAGCAGCCAAGATCAGGGGGCGTCTAGCGAGAGCTCCTACGAGCAGTACTTC. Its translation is CASSQDQGASSESSYEQYF.

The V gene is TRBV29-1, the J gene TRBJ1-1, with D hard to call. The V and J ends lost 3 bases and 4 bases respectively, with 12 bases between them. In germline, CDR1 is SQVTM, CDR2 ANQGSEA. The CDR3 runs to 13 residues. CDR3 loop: CSVEILGGTEAFF. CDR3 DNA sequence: TGCAGCGTTGAGATCTTGGGTGGCACTGAAGCTTTCTTT. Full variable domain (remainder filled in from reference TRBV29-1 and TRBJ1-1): SAVISQKPSRDICQRGTSLTIQCQVDSQVTMMFWYRQQPGQSLTLIATANQGSEATYESGFVIDKFPISRPNLTFSTLTVSNMSPEDSSIYLCSVEILGGTEAFFGQGTRLTVV.

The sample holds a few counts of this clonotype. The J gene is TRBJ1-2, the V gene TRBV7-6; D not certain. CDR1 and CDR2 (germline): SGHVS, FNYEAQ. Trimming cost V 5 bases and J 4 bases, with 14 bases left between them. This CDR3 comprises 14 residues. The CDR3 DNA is TGTGCCAGCAGCATGGCCGGGTCCCTCTATGGCTACACCTTC. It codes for CASSMAGSLYGYTF. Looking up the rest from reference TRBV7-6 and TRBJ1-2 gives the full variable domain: GAGVSQSPRYKVTKRGQDVALRCDPISGHVSLYWYRQALGQGPEFLTYFNYEAQQDKSGLPNDRFSAERPEGSISTLTIQRTEQRDSAMYRCASSMAGSLYGYTFGSGTRLTVV.

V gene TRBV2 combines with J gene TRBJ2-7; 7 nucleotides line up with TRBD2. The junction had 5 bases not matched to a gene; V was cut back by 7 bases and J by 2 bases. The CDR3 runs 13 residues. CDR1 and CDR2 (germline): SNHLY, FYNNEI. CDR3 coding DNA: TGTGCCAGCACCCGACTAGCCCCCTACGAGCAGTACTTC. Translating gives CASTRLAPYEQYF.

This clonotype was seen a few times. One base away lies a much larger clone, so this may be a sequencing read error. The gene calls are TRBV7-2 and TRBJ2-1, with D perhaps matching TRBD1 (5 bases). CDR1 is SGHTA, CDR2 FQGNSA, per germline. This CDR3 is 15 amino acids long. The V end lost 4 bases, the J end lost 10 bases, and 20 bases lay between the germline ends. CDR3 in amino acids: CASSSLGQGTYEQFF. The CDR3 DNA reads TGTGCCAGCAGCTCCCTCGGGCAGGGAACCTACGAGCAGTTCTTC.

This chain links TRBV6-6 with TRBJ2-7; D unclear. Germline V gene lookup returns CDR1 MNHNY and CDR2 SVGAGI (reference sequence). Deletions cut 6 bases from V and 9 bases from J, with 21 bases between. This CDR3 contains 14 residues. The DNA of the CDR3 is TGTGCCAGCAGCCAGTCACTGTCTCCGGTGGTGCAGTACTTC. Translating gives CASSQSLSPVVQYF.

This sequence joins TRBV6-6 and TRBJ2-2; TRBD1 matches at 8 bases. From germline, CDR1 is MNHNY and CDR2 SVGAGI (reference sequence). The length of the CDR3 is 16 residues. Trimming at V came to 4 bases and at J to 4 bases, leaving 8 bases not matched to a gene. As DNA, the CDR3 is TGTGCCAGCAGTTCCCGAGAGACAGGGGCCACCGGGGAGCTGTTTTTT. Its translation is CASSSRETGATGELFF.

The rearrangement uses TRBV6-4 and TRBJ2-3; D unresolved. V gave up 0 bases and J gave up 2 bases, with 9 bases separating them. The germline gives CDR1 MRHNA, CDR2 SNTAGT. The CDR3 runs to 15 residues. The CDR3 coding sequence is TGTGCCAGCAGTGACTCGGGTTCCAACACAGATACGCAGTATTTT. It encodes CASSDSGSNTDTQYF.

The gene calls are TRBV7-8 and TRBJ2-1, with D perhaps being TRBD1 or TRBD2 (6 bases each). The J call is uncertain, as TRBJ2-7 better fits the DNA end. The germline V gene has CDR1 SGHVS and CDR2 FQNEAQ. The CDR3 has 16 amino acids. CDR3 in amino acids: CASSLGGAGSYNEQYF. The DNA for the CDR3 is TGTGCCAGCAGCTTAGGGGGGGCCGGGTCCTACAATGAGCAGTACTTC.

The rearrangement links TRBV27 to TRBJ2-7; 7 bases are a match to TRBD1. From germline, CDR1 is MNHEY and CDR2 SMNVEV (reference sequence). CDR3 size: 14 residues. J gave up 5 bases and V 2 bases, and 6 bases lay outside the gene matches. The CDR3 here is CASSLRRGGNEQYF. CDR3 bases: TGTGCCAGCAGTTTACGTAGAGGGGGCAACGAGCAGTACTTC.

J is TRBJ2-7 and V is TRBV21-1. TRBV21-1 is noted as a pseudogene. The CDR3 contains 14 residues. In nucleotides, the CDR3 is TGTGCCAGCAGCAAAGGAATTCGGGTGGACGAGCAGTACTTC. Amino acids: CASSKGIRVDEQYF.

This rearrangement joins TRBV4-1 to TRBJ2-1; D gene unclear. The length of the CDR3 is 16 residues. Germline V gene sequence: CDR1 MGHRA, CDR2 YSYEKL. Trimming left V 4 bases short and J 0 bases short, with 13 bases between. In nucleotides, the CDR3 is TGCGCCAGCAGCCGTGATGGGTACAGCTCCTACAATGAGCAGTTCTTC. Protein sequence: CASSRDGYSSYNEQFF.

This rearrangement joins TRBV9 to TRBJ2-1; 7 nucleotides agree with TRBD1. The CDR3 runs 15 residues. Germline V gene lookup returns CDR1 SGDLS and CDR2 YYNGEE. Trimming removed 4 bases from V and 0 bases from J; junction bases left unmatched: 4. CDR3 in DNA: TGTGCCAGCAGCCAGGGACAGAGCTCCTACAATGAGCAGTTCTTC. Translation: CASSQGQSSYNEQFF.

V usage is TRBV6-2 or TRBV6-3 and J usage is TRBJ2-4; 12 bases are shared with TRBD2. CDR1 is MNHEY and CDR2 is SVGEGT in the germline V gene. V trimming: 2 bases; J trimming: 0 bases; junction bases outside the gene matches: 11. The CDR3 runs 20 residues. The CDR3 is CASSYRTSGTEPLAKNIQYF. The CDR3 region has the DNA TGTGCCAGCAGTTACAGGACTAGCGGGACCGAACCTCTAGCCAAAAACATTCAGTACTTC.

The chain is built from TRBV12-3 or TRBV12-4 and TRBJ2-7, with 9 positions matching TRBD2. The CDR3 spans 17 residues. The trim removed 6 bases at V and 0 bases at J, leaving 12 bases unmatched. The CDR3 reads CASSVASGGRHSYEQYF. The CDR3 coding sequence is TGTGCCAGCAGCGTCGCGAGCGGGGGGCGCCACTCCTACGAGCAGTACTTC.